The 23 T cell receptor beta chains given below trace back to one sample, sequenced in a study of blood T cell repertoires in COVID-19. Some clones are missing from TCRdb's copy, which holds only in-frame ones; the method was immunoSEQ multiplex PCR. The table has roughly 68,000 clones, 90% to 95% seen once. Sequenced material: peripheral blood. These receptors came from a man in his forties or fifties with COVID-19, enrolled during active disease.

This clone appeared once. One junction end does not reproduce the germline sequence, and a read error may be involved. V is TRBV23-1 and J is TRBJ1-2; D is unclear. TRBV23-1 is classed as an ORF, of uncertain function. CDR3 length: 10 residues. In nucleotides, the CDR3 is TGCGCCAGCAGTCACACCACGGAGCCTTTC. Translated, it gives CASSHTTEPF.

This sequence joins TRBV11-2 and TRBJ1-2; 7 bases line up with TRBD1. The V and J ends lost 5 bases and 2 bases, in that order; junction bases with no gene match: 5. CDR3 length equals 14 residues. Germline lookup yields CDR1 SGHAT and CDR2 FQNNGV. For the CDR3, the DNA is TGTGCCAGCAGCGTACCGACAGGGAACTATGGCTACACCTTC. This gives the protein CASSVPTGNYGYTF. Full variable domain (rest looked up from reference TRBV11-2 and TRBJ1-2): EAGVAQSPRYKIIEKRQSVAFWCNPISGHATLYWYQQILGQGPKLLIQFQNNGVVDDSQLPKDRFSAERLKGVDSTLKIQPAKLEDSAVYLCASSVPTGNYGYTFGSGTRLTVV.

The V gene is TRBV25-1, the J gene TRBJ2-1; TRBD1 agrees at 8 bases. The CDR3 consists of 15 residues. The trim removed 2 bases at V and 4 bases at J, leaving 4 bases unmatched. Germline-derived CDR1 and CDR2 are MGHDK and SYGVNS. CDR3 sequence: CASSEGTGPYNEQFF. The CDR3 nucleotides are TGTGCCAGCAGTGAAGGGACAGGACCATACAATGAGCAGTTCTTC. The variable domain in full, with the rest retrieved from reference TRBV25-1 and TRBJ2-1, is EADIYQTPRYLVIGTGKKITLECSQTMGHDKMYWYQQDPGMELHLIHYSYGVNSTEKGDLSSESTVSRIRTEHFPLTLESARPSHTSQYLCASSEGTGPYNEQFFGPGTRLTVL.

The chain couples TRBV3-1 (or the pseudogene TRBV3-2) to TRBJ1-6, with a tentative D call TRBD1 (5 bases). The CDR3 totals 14 residues. V lost 3 bases and J lost 8, with 11 bases in between. CDR1 is LGHDT and CDR2 is YNNKEL in the germline V gene (reference sequence). This CDR3 reads CASSHRGTDSPLHF. CDR3 bases: TGTGCCAGCAGCCATAGGGGAACGGATTCACCCCTCCACTTT.

In its sample, this clone was seen once. This chain links TRBV19 with TRBJ1-6, with 9 positions matching TRBD1. Germline lookup yields CDR1 LNHDA and CDR2 SQIVND (reference sequence). The V and J ends lost 10 bases and 8 bases, in that order; junction bases with no gene match: 6. The CDR3 extends over 13 amino acids. This CDR3 is CATRDRVHSPLHF. As DNA, the CDR3 is TGTGCCACCCGGGACAGGGTCCATTCACCCCTCCACTTT.

This clone was detected only a few times. The rearrangement links TRBV11-2 to TRBJ1-4; tentatively, D is TRBD1 (5 bases). Deletions cut 8 bases from V and 1 base from J, with 14 bases between. This CDR3 is built from 15 residues. The germline V gene encodes CDR1 SGHAT and CDR2 FQNNGV. CDR3 coding DNA: TGTGCCAGCTCCTCGGGGGAGGGAACTAATGAAAAACTGTTTTTT. Translated, it gives CASSSGEGTNEKLFF. The whole variable domain, filled in from reference TRBV11-2 and TRBJ1-4, reads EAGVAQSPRYKIIEKRQSVAFWCNPISGHATLYWYQQILGQGPKLLIQFQNNGVVDDSQLPKDRFSAERLKGVDSTLKIQPAKLEDSAVYLCASSSGEGTNEKLFFGSGTQLSVL.

The chain links TRBV18 to TRBJ2-3; 8 positions agree with TRBD2. The germline CDR1 and CDR2 sequences are KGHSH and LQKENI. The CDR3 is 15 amino acids. Trimming took 3 bases from V and 4 from J; bases not matched to a gene: 6. In DNA form, the CDR3 reads TGTGCCAGCTCACCCGGCGGGGGGAGTTCAGATACGCAGTATTTT. Residues: CASSPGGGSSDTQYF.

The chain carries TRBV4-2 and TRBJ2-2; 13 nucleotides line up with TRBD2. Germline values: CDR1 LGHNA, CDR2 YNFKEQ. This CDR3 is built from 17 residues. J gave up 7 bases and V 0 bases, and 5 bases lay outside the gene matches. CDR3 DNA sequence: TGTGCCAGCAGCCAAGAACTAGCGGGGGGGCCCGGCGGGGAGCTGTTTTTT. Translating gives CASSQELAGGPGGELFF.

The chain has TRBV18 and TRBJ2-1, with TRBD2 matching over 10 bases. Germline CDR1 is KGHSH and CDR2 is LQKENI. J lost 3 bases, V lost 3 bases, and 2 bases had no gene match. This CDR3 contains 15 residues. CDR3 residues: CASSPLAGGYNEQFF. The CDR3 DNA reads as TGTGCCAGCTCACCTTTAGCGGGGGGCTACAATGAGCAGTTCTTC.

The chain carries TRBV5-1 and TRBJ1-2; TRBD1 matches at 8 bases. Trimming at V came to 6 bases and at J to 6 bases, leaving 10 bases not matched to a gene. Germline V lookup: CDR1 SGHRS, CDR2 YFSETQ. The CDR3 contains 14 residues. The CDR3 sequence is CASTSDRGRNGYTF. For the CDR3, the DNA is TGCGCCAGCACCAGCGACAGGGGTCGAAATGGCTACACCTTC.

This clone was found once. The chain uses TRBV12-3 or TRBV12-4 and TRBJ2-7, with D perhaps matching TRBD2 (5 bases). Trimming took 1 base from V and 5 from J, leaving 9 bases between them. This CDR3 contains 13 residues. The CDR3 DNA reads TGTGCCAGCAGTTTAGATGTGGGAGACGAGCAGTACTTC. This sequence encodes CASSLDVGDEQYF.

The V gene is TRBV30, the J gene TRBJ2-7, with D possibly being TRBD2 (6 bases). In germline, CDR1 is GTSNPN, CDR2 SVGIG (reference sequence). The CDR3 runs 13 residues. V shed 7 bases and J shed 12 bases, with 25 bases lying between them. The CDR3 sequence: CASTRRGIRFLYF. CDR3 bases: TGTGCCTCCACCAGGAGGGGAATACGATTTCTGTACTTC.

The CDR3 region has the DNA TGCGCCAGCAGGGATTCAAGGGAGGATGAAGCTTTCTTT. Encoded protein: CASRDSREDEAFF. V usage is TRBV5-1 and J usage is TRBJ1-1; D uncertain. V lost 5 bases to trimming and J lost 7 bases, with 15 bases between them. The CDR3 spans 13 residues. Germline CDR1 SGHRS, CDR2 YFSETQ.

The J gene is TRBJ1-2, the V gene TRBV6-2 or TRBV6-3, with 8 bases matching TRBD1. The CDR3 length is 13 residues. CDR1 is MNHEY, CDR2 SVGEGT, per germline. V dropped 5 bases and J dropped 4; count of bases not matched to a gene: 3. CDR3 bases: TGTGCCAGCAGTGGGACAGGAGCCTATGGCTACACCTTC. Protein product: CASSGTGAYGYTF.

V and J are TRBV7-2 and TRBJ2-7; D is perhaps TRBD1 (5 bases). The CDR3 contains 14 residues. CDR1 is SGHTA and CDR2 is FQGNSA in the germline V gene. Trimming shortened V by 4 bases and J by 1 base, and 11 bases separated the two germline ends. CDR3 residues: CASSSLQGSYEQYF. In DNA, the CDR3 is TGTGCCAGCAGCTCGCTTCAGGGTTCCTACGAGCAGTACTTC.

This clone was seen only once. CDR3 DNA: TGTGCCAGCAGAGAAGCGGTAGCCTACGAGCAGTACTTC. Its protein is CASREAVAYEQYF. This chain joins TRBV28 and TRBJ2-7, with TRBD2 as a possible D gene (5 bases). The germline V gene has CDR1 MDHEN and CDR2 SYDVKM. The V end was cut by 6 bases, the J end by 2 bases, with 11 bases between. This CDR3 has 13 residues.

The V call is TRBV16, the J call TRBJ2-5, with TRBD1 identical over 10 bases. Germline V gene lookup returns CDR1 KGHSY and CDR2 FQNENV. CDR3 length: 18 amino acids. V lost 4 bases and J lost 0; bases outside the gene matches: 11. CDR3 coding DNA: TGTGCCAGCAGCCCGCGTCGACAGGGGGCGCTTAACCAAGAGACCCAGTACTTC. It translates to CASSPRRQGALNQETQYF.

The chain combines TRBV25-1 with TRBJ1-6; possible D gene TRBD1, 6 bases. The CDR3 runs 17 residues. Trimming shortened V by 2 bases and J by 7 bases, and 18 bases separated the two germline ends. Germline assignment: CDR1 MGHDK and CDR2 SYGVNS. The CDR3 spells CASSEGGRGHRNSPLHF. The CDR3 nucleotides read TGTGCCAGCAGTGAAGGGGGGCGGGGGCACCGGAATTCACCCCTCCACTTT.

J is TRBJ2-5 and V is TRBV9; 7 bases map to TRBD1. J gave up 1 base and V 4 bases, and 19 bases lay outside the gene matches. Germline CDR1 and CDR2: SGDLS and YYNGEE. This CDR3 has 19 residues. The CDR3 nucleotides are TGTGCCAGCAGCCTTATCAGCTCCGGACAACAGGGGCGCCAAGAGACCCAGTACTTC. It is translated as CASSLISSGQQGRQETQYF. The full variable domain, completed using reference TRBV9 and TRBJ2-5, is DSGVTQTPKHLITATGQRVTLRCSPRSGDLSVYWYQQSLDQGLQFLIQYYNGEERAKGNILERFSAQQFPDLHSELNLSSLELGDSALYFCASSLISSGQQGRQETQYFGPGTRLLVL.

The CDR3 DNA is TGTGCCTGGTACTACACTGCAGATACGCAGTATTTT. Protein product: CAWYYTADTQYF. The chain is built from TRBV30 and TRBJ2-3; no reliable D call. Germline V CDR1 and CDR2: GTSNPN, SVGIG (reference sequence). V was trimmed by 5 bases and J by 4 bases, leaving 10 bases between them. The CDR3 length is 12 residues.

The V and J genes are TRBV10-3 and TRBJ2-7; no reliable D call. CDR1 is ENHRY and CDR2 is SYGVKD in the germline V gene. This CDR3 spans 14 amino acids. Trimming pared 0 bases from V and 0 bases from J, leaving 6 bases between. CDR3 amino acids: CAISESRSSYEQYF. CDR3 nucleotides: TGTGCCATCAGTGAGTCTAGGAGCTCCTACGAGCAGTACTTC.

The genes are TRBV27 and TRBJ1-4; 7 bases agree with TRBD1. Trimming removed 5 bases from V and 0 bases from J; junction bases left unmatched: 3. CDR1 and CDR2 from the germline V gene are MNHEY and SMNVEV (reference sequence). The CDR3 has 15 amino acids. The CDR3 reads CASSLQGATNEKLFF. Written as DNA, the CDR3 is TGTGCCAGCAGTCTCCAGGGGGCAACTAATGAAAAACTGTTTTTT.

This clone was seen more than once but under ten times. The chain has TRBV3-1 (or the pseudogene TRBV3-2) and TRBJ1-3; unclear D gene. The germline CDR1 and CDR2 sequences are LGHDT and YNNKEL (reference sequence). The V end lost 4 bases, the J end lost 1 base, and 8 bases lay between the germline ends. This CDR3 is built from 14 residues. The CDR3 coding sequence is TGTGCCAGCAGCCTAACAGATTCTGGAAACACCATATATTTT. Its protein product is CASSLTDSGNTIYF.